Below, 24 T cell receptor beta chains from the same sample are listed, as sequenced in a study of blood T cell repertoires in COVID-19. Profiled with immunoSEQ multiplex PCR; TCRdb holds only in-frame clones, not every one. This sample has approximately 150,000 clones, with roughly 89% found just once. Specimen: peripheral blood. The origin of the receptors is a man between 25 and 39 years old with COVID-19, enrolled during active disease.

The chain joins TRBV4-1 to TRBJ2-7, with TRBD2 identical over 8 bases. In germline, CDR1 is MGHRA, CDR2 YSYEKL. With 4 bases clipped from V and 3 bases from J, the junction kept 8 bases outside the gene matches. The CDR3 length is 15 residues. CDR3 protein: CASSRGSGGDYEQYF. Written as DNA, the CDR3 is TGCGCCAGCAGCCGAGGCTCCGGGGGGGACTACGAGCAGTACTTC.

The chain joins TRBV11-2 to TRBJ2-7, with no clear D. Per germline, CDR1 SGHAT and CDR2 FQNNGV. V lost 4 bases to trimming and J lost 6 bases, with 13 bases between them. The CDR3 totals 13 residues. As DNA, the CDR3 is TGTGCCAGCAGCTCCGCTCTATGGAGCGAGCAGTACTTC. It is translated as CASSSALWSEQYF.

The chain carries TRBV7-2 and TRBJ1-2, with no clear D. Germline V lookup: CDR1 SGHTA, CDR2 FQGNSA. The CDR3 spans 15 residues. Deletions cut 0 bases from V and 1 base from J, with 9 bases between. CDR3 amino acids: CASSLAGSLNYGYTF. The CDR3 DNA reads as TGTGCCAGCAGCTTAGCGGGCAGCCTTAACTATGGCTACACCTTC.

This clone was counted between two and nine times. Here the CDR3 reads CASSWEAGYTGELFF. DNA for the CDR3: TGTGCCAGCAGCTGGGAGGCGGGTTACACCGGGGAGCTGTTTTTT. This sequence joins TRBV7-2 and TRBJ2-2, with D perhaps TRBD2 (6 bases). The CDR3 is 15 amino acids. Between the trimmed V and J ends, which lost 4 bases and 3 bases, there was a span of 12 bases. The germline V gene encodes CDR1 SGHTA and CDR2 FQGNSA.

This chain connects TRBV30 to TRBJ2-3; 8 bases agree with TRBD2. V shed 2 bases and J 0 bases; nucleotides not matched to a gene: 7. The V gene's germline CDR1 is GTSNPN and CDR2 SVGIG (reference sequence). The CDR3 spans 16 residues. CDR3 amino acids: CAWSSGLGYSTDTQYF. The CDR3, as DNA: TGTGCCTGGAGTTCGGGACTAGGCTATAGCACAGATACGCAGTATTTT.

V and J are TRBV28 and TRBJ1-5, with 9 bases fitting TRBD1. Germline assignment: CDR1 MDHEN and CDR2 SYDVKM. This CDR3 contains 14 residues. J was trimmed by 6 bases and V by 3 bases; bases with no gene match: 3. The CDR3 sequence: CASSFETGGQPQHF. CDR3 nucleotides: TGTGCCAGCAGTTTTGAGACAGGGGGTCAGCCCCAGCATTTT.

The chain carries TRBV5-3 and TRBJ1-5; 9 bases map to TRBD1. TRBV5-3 is noted as an ORF with a role that remains uncertain. The junction had 9 bases not matched to a gene; V was cut back by 8 bases and J by 6 bases. The CDR3 covers 14 residues. CDR3 sequence (DNA): TGTGCCAGGGATAAGGACAGGGGTGGTCAGCCCCAGCATTTT. Protein product: CARDKDRGGQPQHF.

The genes are TRBV19 and TRBJ1-1, with D unclear. Germline assignment: CDR1 LNHDA and CDR2 SQIVND (reference sequence). With 5 bases removed from V and 6 bases from J, the gap between germline ends came to 16 bases. CDR3 length equals 14 residues. The CDR3 coding sequence is TGTGCCAGTAGTTCCCGAACGGGGAGCGCTGAAGCTTTCTTT. This translates into CASSSRTGSAEAFF.

The J gene is TRBJ1-1, the V gene TRBV6-5; D unclear. Germline loops: CDR1 MNHEY, CDR2 SVGAGI. The CDR3 totals 13 residues. V was clipped by 10 bases and J by 1 base, with 13 bases between them. In DNA, the CDR3 is TGTGCCACCCCGCAGGCCCCGAACACTGAAGCTTTCTTT. Its protein is CATPQAPNTEAFF.

This chain links TRBV5-6 with TRBJ1-2, with TRBD1 matching 7 bases. The germline V gene encodes CDR1 SGHDT and CDR2 YYEEEE. V dropped 4 bases and J dropped 2; count of bases not matched to a gene: 8. There are 15 residues in the CDR3. The CDR3 reads CASSPAPGQNYGYTF. Written as DNA, the CDR3 is TGTGCCAGCAGCCCGGCTCCGGGACAGAACTATGGCTACACCTTC.

V gene TRBV7-9 combines with J gene TRBJ1-2; possibly TRBD1 for D (5 bases). The CDR3 has 14 residues. Germline CDR1 and CDR2: SEHNR and FQNEAQ (reference sequence). Trimming removed 3 bases at V and 3 bases at J, with 11 bases between. The CDR3 region has the DNA TGTGCCAGCAGCTTCCAGACAGTATACTATGGCTACACCTTC. Translation: CASSFQTVYYGYTF.

This clone was seen more than once but under ten times. The genes are TRBV27 and TRBJ1-6, with no clear D. Trimming pared 7 bases from V and 0 bases from J, leaving 10 bases between. CDR1 is MNHEY and CDR2 is SMNVEV in the germline V gene (reference sequence). The CDR3 is 15 amino acids. CDR3 bases: TGTGCCAGCAAATCTGCGGGCTCCTATAATTCACCCCTCCACTTT. Amino acids: CASKSAGSYNSPLHF.

This chain joins TRBV28 and TRBJ1-6, with D maybe TRBD1 (6 bases). V was clipped by 5 bases and J by 6 bases, with 11 bases between them. The CDR3 has 14 residues. The germline V gene encodes CDR1 MDHEN and CDR2 SYDVKM. The CDR3, as DNA: TGTGCCAGCAGTCCCGACAGGCTTAATTCACCCCTCCACTTT. Translating it yields CASSPDRLNSPLHF.

This chain uses TRBV9 with TRBJ2-3; 10 nucleotides match TRBD2. The CDR3 is 18 amino acids. Trimming at V came to 0 bases and at J to 6 bases, leaving 13 bases not matched to a gene. Per germline, CDR1 SGDLS and CDR2 YYNGEE. The DNA for the CDR3 is TGTGCCAGCAGCGTAGCCCCCTCGTTAAGCGGGAGGGTTGATACGCAGTATTTT. Residues: CASSVAPSLSGRVDTQYF.

This chain joins TRBV6-1 and TRBJ2-1; 9 bases agree with TRBD2. Trimming cost V 2 bases and J 3 bases; bases outside gene matches: 5. The CDR3 spans 16 residues. Germline CDR1 MNHNS, CDR2 SASEGT. The DNA of the CDR3 is TGTGCCAGCAGTGAACTAACTAGCGGGCTCTACAATGAGCAGTTCTTC. It codes for CASSELTSGLYNEQFF.

This clone was seen just once. The V call is TRBV6-6, the J call TRBJ1-6, with D perhaps TRBD1 (5 bases). Germline V gives CDR1 MNHNY, CDR2 SVGAGI (reference sequence). Between the trimmed V and J ends, which lost 0 bases and 7 bases, there was a span of 13 bases. There are 16 residues in the CDR3. In nucleotides, the CDR3 is TGTGCCAGCAGTTACTCTCGGGGGACTCGAAATTCACCCCTCCACTTT. Residues: CASSYSRGTRNSPLHF.

V is TRBV19 and J is TRBJ1-1; 11 bases line up with TRBD1. Germline V gene lookup returns CDR1 LNHDA and CDR2 SQIVND (reference sequence). The length of the CDR3 is 14 residues. V shed 6 bases and J 5 bases; nucleotides not matched to a gene: 5. CDR3: CASRLDRGRTEAFF. CDR3 nucleotide sequence: TGTGCCAGTAGGCTGGACAGGGGGCGAACTGAAGCTTTCTTT.

The chain combines TRBV27 with TRBJ2-7; 9 bases fit TRBD2. There are 14 residues in the CDR3. The germline gives CDR1 MNHEY, CDR2 SMNVEV (reference sequence). V lost 3 bases to trimming and J lost 0 bases; unmatched junction nucleotides: 0. The CDR3 DNA follows: TGTGCCAGCAGTTTGGGACTAGCCTCCTACGAGCAGTACTTC. This encodes CASSLGLASYEQYF.

In its sample, this clone was seen a few times. The rearrangement uses TRBV18 and TRBJ2-7, with D possibly matching TRBD2 (6 bases). Germline CDR1 and CDR2: KGHSH and LQKENI. Trimming cost V 6 bases and J 2 bases, with 14 bases left between them. CDR3 size: 14 residues. As DNA, the CDR3 is TGTGCCAGCTCTACGACGGGGGTTCCCTACGAGCAGTACTTC. This translates into CASSTTGVPYEQYF.

The sample holds many counts of this clone. This rearrangement joins TRBV6-4 to TRBJ2-3, with 9 nucleotides matching TRBD2. This CDR3 has 16 residues. With V trimmed by 3 bases and J by 1 base, 5 bases remained unmatched. Germline CDR1 is MRHNA and CDR2 is SNTAGT. The CDR3 loop reads CASSEAGGRGTDTQYF. The CDR3 DNA sequence: TGTGCCAGCAGTGAGGCGGGAGGGAGAGGCACAGATACGCAGTATTTT.

J is TRBJ2-4 and V is TRBV4-3; 7 positions match TRBD1. This CDR3 comprises 14 residues. CDR1 and CDR2 (germline): LGHNA, YSLEER. J was trimmed by 4 bases and V by 1 base; bases with no gene match: 1. The CDR3 region is CASSQVGQKNIQYF. CDR3 sequence (DNA): TGCGCCAGCAGCCAAGTGGGACAGAAAAACATTCAGTACTTC.

In nucleotides, the CDR3 is TGTGCCAGCTCACCGACTCAGAAAATCTCTGGAAACACCATATATTTT. Translated: CASSPTQKISGNTIYF. V is TRBV18 and J is TRBJ1-3; no firm D call. This CDR3 region has 16 residues. V lost 3 bases and J lost 0, with 12 bases in between. Germline V gives CDR1 KGHSH, CDR2 LQKENI.

The rearrangement uses TRBV19 and TRBJ2-3, with 7 bases matching TRBD1. The CDR3 covers 13 residues. J gave up 3 bases and V 8 bases, and 5 bases lay outside the gene matches. CDR1 is LNHDA and CDR2 is SQIVND in the germline V gene (reference sequence). CDR3 in amino acids: CASVGQMTDTQYF. For the CDR3, the DNA is TGTGCCAGTGTGGGACAGATGACAGATACGCAGTATTTT. Looking up the rest from reference TRBV19 and TRBJ2-3 gives the full variable domain: DGGITQSPKYLFRKEGQNVTLSCEQNLNHDAMYWYRQDPGQGLRLIYYSQIVNDFQKGDIAEGYSVSREKKESFPLTVTSAQKNPTAFYLCASVGQMTDTQYFGPGTRLTVL.

This chain connects TRBV5-6 to TRBJ1-2, with 8 bases aligning to TRBD1. From germline, CDR1 is SGHDT and CDR2 YYEEEE. V was clipped by 3 bases and J by 4 bases; unmatched bases: 11. CDR3 length: 16 residues. This CDR3 reads CASSSWPRGRTYGYTF. CDR3 DNA: TGTGCCAGCAGCTCCTGGCCCAGGGGGCGGACCTATGGCTACACCTTC. The whole variable domain, remainder taken from reference TRBV5-6 and TRBJ1-2, is DAGVTQSPTHLIKTRGQQVTLRCSPKSGHDTVSWYQQALGQGPQFIFQYYEEEERQRGNFPDRFSGHQFPNYSSELNVNALLLGDSALYLCASSSWPRGRTYGYTFGSGTRLTVV.